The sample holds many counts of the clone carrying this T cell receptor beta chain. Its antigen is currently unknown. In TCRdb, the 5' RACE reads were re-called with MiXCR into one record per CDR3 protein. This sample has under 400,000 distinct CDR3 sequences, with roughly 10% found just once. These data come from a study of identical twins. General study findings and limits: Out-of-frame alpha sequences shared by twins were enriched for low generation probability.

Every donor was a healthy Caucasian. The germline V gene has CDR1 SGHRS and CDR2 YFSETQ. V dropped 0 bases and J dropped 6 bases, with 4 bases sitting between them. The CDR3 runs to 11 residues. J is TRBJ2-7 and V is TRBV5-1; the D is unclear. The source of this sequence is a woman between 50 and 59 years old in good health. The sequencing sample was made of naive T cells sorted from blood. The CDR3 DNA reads TGCGCCAGCAGCTTGGAGGGCGAGCAGTACTTC. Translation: CASSLEGEQYF.